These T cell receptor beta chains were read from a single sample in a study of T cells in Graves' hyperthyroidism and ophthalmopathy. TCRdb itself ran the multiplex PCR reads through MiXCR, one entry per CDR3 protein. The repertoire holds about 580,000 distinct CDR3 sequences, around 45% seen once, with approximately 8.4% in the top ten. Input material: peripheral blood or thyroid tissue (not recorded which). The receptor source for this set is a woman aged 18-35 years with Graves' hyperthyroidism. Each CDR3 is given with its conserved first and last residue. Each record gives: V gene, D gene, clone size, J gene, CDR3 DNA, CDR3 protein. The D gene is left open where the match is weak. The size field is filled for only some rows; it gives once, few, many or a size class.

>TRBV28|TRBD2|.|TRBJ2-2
TGTGCCAGCAGTTTTAGTCGAGCGGGAGGGAACACCGGGGAGCTGTTTTTT
CASSFSRAGGNTGELFF
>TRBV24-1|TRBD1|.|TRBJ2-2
TGTGCCACCAGTGATGCCCGGGACAGGAGGCGCGAGGCCGGGGAGCTGTTTTTT
CATSDARDRRREAGELFF
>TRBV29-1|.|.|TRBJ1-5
TGCAGCGTTGAGGGAACAGGGCAGAGCAATCAGCCCCAGCATTTT
CSVEGTGQSNQPQHF
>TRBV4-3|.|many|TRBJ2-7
TGCGCCAGCAGCCAAGACCGTGACTTCACCTACGAGCAGTACTTC
CASSQDRDFTYEQYF
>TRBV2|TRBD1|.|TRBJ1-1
TGTGCCAGCACCTCCACAGGGGGCAACACTGAAGCTTTCTTT
CASTSTGGNTEAFF
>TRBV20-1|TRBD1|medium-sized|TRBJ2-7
TGCAGTGCTAGAGAGGACAGGGAGCAGTACTTC
CSAREDREQYF
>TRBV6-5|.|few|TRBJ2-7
TGTGCCAGCAGCTGGAGAGCTCCCAGCGGCTTTTACGAGCAGTACTTC
CASSWRAPSGFYEQYF
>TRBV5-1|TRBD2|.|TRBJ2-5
TGCGCCAGCAGCTTTGGACTAGCGGGAGCGGAGACCCAGTACTTC
CASSFGLAGAETQYF
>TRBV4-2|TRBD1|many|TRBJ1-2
TGTGCCAGCAGCCAACCAAAGACAGGGCCCTCCTATGGCTACACCTTC
CASSQPKTGPSYGYTF
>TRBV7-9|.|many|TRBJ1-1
TGTGCCAGCAGCTTAGGGAGGGCTGAAGCTTTCTTT
CASSLGRAEAFF
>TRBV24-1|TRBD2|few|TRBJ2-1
TGTGCCACCAGTGATTTAGGCCTAGCGGGAGGCGCTGAGCAGTTCTTC
CATSDLGLAGGAEQFF
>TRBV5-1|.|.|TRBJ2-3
TGCGCCAGCAGCTTGGGAGGCAGCGATACGCAGTATTTT
CASSLGGSDTQYF
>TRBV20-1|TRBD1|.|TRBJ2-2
TGCAGTGCCCCGACAGGGGGCAACACCGGGGAGCTGTTTTTT
CSAPTGGNTGELFF
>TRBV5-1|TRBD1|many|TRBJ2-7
TGCGCCAGCAGCTTGGGGGGACAGGGAATGTGGGAGCAGTACTTC
CASSLGGQGMWEQYF
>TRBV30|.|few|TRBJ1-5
TGTGCCTGGGGGGCCGGGACACAGAGCAATCAGCCCCAGCATTTT
CAWGAGTQSNQPQHF